Below, 32 T cell receptor beta chains from the same sample are listed, as sequenced in a study of blood T cell repertoires in COVID-19. The repertoire was sequenced with immunoSEQ multiplex PCR; TCRdb's copy has only in-frame clones and lacks some. Of 55,000 to 65,000 clones listed, around 91% were seen once; the top ten hold roughly an eighth. Source material: peripheral blood. The receptors derive from a woman aged 55-69 years with active COVID-19.

In this sample, this clone turned up a few times. The rearrangement joins TRBV4-1 to TRBJ1-5; a possible D gene is TRBD1 (5 bases). Deletions cut 0 bases from V and 5 bases from J, with 11 bases between. The length of the CDR3 is 15 residues. The germline V gene has CDR1 MGHRA and CDR2 YSYEKL. The CDR3 loop is CASSQEVTGDQPQHF. The CDR3 bases are TGCGCCAGCAGCCAAGAGGTAACAGGTGATCAGCCCCAGCATTTT.

V gene TRBV5-6 combines with J gene TRBJ2-5, with TRBD2 matching over 10 bases. This CDR3 contains 14 residues. V was pared by 5 bases and J by 4 bases, with 5 bases of the junction left unmatched. In germline, CDR1 is SGHDT, CDR2 YYEEEE. The CDR3 sequence is CASRAGGGRETQYF. CDR3 bases: TGTGCCAGCAGAGCGGGAGGGGGCAGAGAGACCCAGTACTTC.

The CDR3 loop reads CASSEFPGTFPYEQYF. The DNA for the CDR3 is TGCGCCAGCAGTGAGTTCCCCGGGACTTTCCCCTACGAGCAGTACTTC. The V gene is TRBV10-1, the J gene TRBJ2-7, with a possible D match to TRBD2 (6 bases). The V and J ends lost 1 base and 2 bases respectively, with 15 bases between them. CDR3 size: 16 residues. Germline CDR1 reads WNHNN; CDR2 reads SYGVQD (reference sequence).

The chain employs TRBV18 and TRBJ1-2; no clear D. Deletions cut 1 base from V and 7 bases from J, with 16 bases between. From germline, CDR1 is KGHSH and CDR2 LQKENI. This CDR3 is built from 15 residues. The CDR3, as DNA: TGTGCCAGCTCACCACTTGCAACGGGTTTTTTTGGCTACACCTTC. It yields the protein CASSPLATGFFGYTF.

The J gene is TRBJ1-4, the V gene TRBV9, with unresolved D. This CDR3 has 14 amino acids. Trimming removed 1 base from V and 5 bases from J, with 9 bases in between. The germline CDR1 and CDR2 sequences are SGDLS and YYNGEE. The CDR3: CASSVSLGNEKLFF. CDR3 in DNA: TGTGCCAGCAGCGTATCCCTGGGCAATGAAAAACTGTTTTTT.

This clone was seen a few times. The chain recombines TRBV7-9 with TRBJ2-3; 9 bases agree with TRBD1. With 4 bases clipped from V and 4 bases from J, the junction kept 6 bases outside the gene matches. CDR1 is SEHNR and CDR2 is FQNEAQ in the germline V gene (reference sequence). The CDR3 runs to 15 residues. In DNA, the CDR3 is TGTGCCAGCAGCTGGGGACAGGGAACCGCAGATACGCAGTATTTT. Protein product: CASSWGQGTADTQYF.

As DNA, the CDR3 is TGTGCCAGCAGCTTGGTCTCAGTCCAAGAGACCCAGTACTTC. This sequence encodes CASSLVSVQETQYF. This sequence joins TRBV5-4 and TRBJ2-5, with D unclear. Germline values: CDR1 SGHNT, CDR2 YYREEE (reference sequence). The CDR3 has 14 amino acids. The V gene lost 0 bases and the J gene lost 1 base, with 7 bases spanning the gap.

The CDR3 loop reads CASRPRTARMNTEAFF. CDR3 nucleotides: TGTGCCAGCAGACCTAGGACAGCGAGAATGAACACTGAAGCTTTCTTT. This chain joins TRBV28 and TRBJ1-1; TRBD1 might be the D (6 bases). CDR3 size: 16 residues. Trimming shortened V by 6 bases and J by 0 bases, and 17 bases separated the two germline ends. The V gene's germline CDR1 is MDHEN and CDR2 SYDVKM.

The rearrangement links TRBV19 to TRBJ2-1; D is perhaps TRBD1 (6 bases). V gave up 4 bases and J gave up 0 bases, with 13 bases separating them. There are 16 residues in the CDR3. Germline CDR1 is LNHDA and CDR2 is SQIVND (reference sequence). The CDR3 reads CASSRAGQRSYNEQFF. The DNA of the CDR3 is TGTGCCAGTAGTAGGGCCGGACAGCGCTCCTACAATGAGCAGTTCTTC.

V usage is TRBV10-1 and J usage is TRBJ2-7; D unresolved. This CDR3 is 13 amino acids long. The V gene's germline CDR1 is WNHNN and CDR2 SYGVQD (reference sequence). Trimming left V 4 bases short and J 5 bases short, with 12 bases between. In DNA form, the CDR3 reads TGCGCCAGCAGTGCCCCGGGTAAGGACGAGCAGTACTTC. Protein: CASSAPGKDEQYF.

The V gene is TRBV5-6, the J gene TRBJ2-5, with 7 bases aligning to TRBD2. V trimming: 4 bases; J trimming: 5 bases; junction bases outside the gene matches: 5. Looked up from germline, CDR1 is SGHDT and CDR2 is YYEEEE. The CDR3 covers 13 residues. CDR3: CASSPAGEETQYF. CDR3 in DNA: TGTGCCAGCAGCCCTGCGGGGGAGGAGACCCAGTACTTC.

The chain couples TRBV5-1 to TRBJ1-4; D gene ambiguous. The germline gives CDR1 SGHRS, CDR2 YFSETQ. The ends were cut back, 3 bases at V and 4 bases at J, with 7 bases in the middle. The CDR3 loop spans 13 amino acids. CDR3 coding DNA: TGCGCCAGCAGCTCCGGGAGTAATGAAAAACTGTTTTTT. It yields the protein CASSSGSNEKLFF.

V is TRBV4-2 and J is TRBJ1-2; 9 bases fit TRBD1. CDR1 LGHNA and CDR2 YNFKEQ come from the germline V gene. There are 14 residues in the CDR3. Germline trimming cut 5 bases from V and 4 bases from J; bases unmatched to any gene: 5. The CDR3 here is CASSLHRGLYGYTF. DNA for the CDR3: TGTGCCAGCAGCTTGCACAGGGGGCTCTATGGCTACACCTTC.

The V gene is TRBV7-8, the J gene TRBJ1-1, with a possible D match to TRBD1 (6 bases). The CDR3 runs 16 residues. Germline CDR1 reads SGHVS; CDR2 reads FQNEAQ. V dropped 1 base and J dropped 0 bases, with 12 bases sitting between them. As DNA, the CDR3 is TGTGCCAGCAGCTTAGTCGCAGGGGCGATGAACACTGAAGCTTTCTTT. It specifies CASSLVAGAMNTEAFF.

The gene calls are TRBV5-6 and TRBJ2-1; 10 nucleotides match TRBD2. The CDR3 spans 16 residues. The V and J ends lost 5 bases and 2 bases, in that order; junction bases with no gene match: 7. Germline V gene data show CDR1 as SGHDT and CDR2 as YYEEEE. DNA of the CDR3: TGTGCCAGCAGTTCTAGCGGGGGCCCTCCCTACAATGAGCAGTTCTTC. Residues: CASSSSGGPPYNEQFF.

This sequence joins TRBV19 and TRBJ1-6; D gene ambiguous. CDR3 length equals 14 residues. Germline values: CDR1 LNHDA, CDR2 SQIVND (reference sequence). The ends were cut back, 0 bases at V and 7 bases at J, with 7 bases in the middle. The CDR3, as DNA: TGTGCCAGTAGTATAGACAGTTACAATTCACCCCTCCACTTT. Protein product: CASSIDSYNSPLHF.

V gene TRBV2 combines with J gene TRBJ2-5; 11 bases fit TRBD2. The V gene end was trimmed by 6 bases and the J gene end by 5 bases; junction bases not matched to a gene: 2. The CDR3 extends over 13 amino acids. Germline V gives CDR1 SNHLY, CDR2 FYNNEI. The chain's CDR3 is CASRGTSGETQYF. The CDR3 DNA sequence: TGTGCCAGCAGAGGGACTAGCGGCGAGACCCAGTACTTC.

The chain is built from TRBV30 and TRBJ1-2, with 7 bases that match TRBD1. With V trimmed by 0 bases and J by 6 bases, 10 bases remained unmatched. The CDR3 runs to 15 residues. Per germline, CDR1 GTSNPN and CDR2 SVGIG (reference sequence). CDR3 residues: CAWSVIIGGSDGYTF. CDR3 sequence (DNA): TGTGCCTGGAGTGTAATCATAGGGGGCTCAGATGGCTACACCTTC.

The rearrangement joins TRBV1 to TRBJ2-3; the table assigns TRBD2, which was not confirmed against the DNA. TRBV1 is noted as a pseudogene. This CDR3 has 19 residues. This chain's CDR3 is CTSSQVSLAGELITDTQYF. CDR3 nucleotide sequence: TGCACCAGCAGCCAAGTGTCGCTAGCGGGGGAGCTTATCACAGATACGCAGTATTTT.

The chain recombines TRBV15 with TRBJ2-2; 9 bases are a match to TRBD1. Germline CDR1 and CDR2: LNHNV and YYDKDF (reference sequence). J gave up 6 bases and V 3 bases, and 8 bases lay outside the gene matches. This CDR3 contains 16 residues. CDR3 nucleotide sequence: TGTGCCACCAGCAGGCCTATACAGGGGGCGTCCGGGGAGCTGTTTTTT. Its protein is CATSRPIQGASGELFF.

The genes are TRBV27 and TRBJ1-2; perhaps TRBD1 as D (6 bases). The CDR3 has 14 residues. CDR1 and CDR2 (germline): MNHEY, SMNVEV (reference sequence). V lost 2 bases and J lost 4, with 11 bases in between. In DNA form, the CDR3 reads TGTGCCAGCAGTTTAACAGGGATGAGCTATGGCTACACCTTC. It is translated as CASSLTGMSYGYTF.

The chain links TRBV5-1 to TRBJ2-2; TRBD1 is a possible D gene (6 bases). The V end lost 2 bases, the J end lost 2 bases, and 13 bases lay between the germline ends. The CDR3 loop spans 16 amino acids. CDR1 and CDR2 from the germline V gene are SGHRS and YFSETQ. In DNA, the CDR3 is TGCGCCAGCAGCTTCCAGGGGCCCCCAAACACCGGGGAGCTGTTTTTT. Translation gives CASSFQGPPNTGELFF.

This chain links TRBV19 with TRBJ1-1; D gene uncertain. Trimming pared 4 bases from V and 6 bases from J, leaving 9 bases between. Germline values: CDR1 LNHDA, CDR2 SQIVND (reference sequence). The CDR3 spans 12 residues. CDR3 sequence: CASSREFAEAFF. The CDR3 DNA reads as TGTGCCAGTAGTAGAGAATTCGCTGAAGCTTTCTTT.

This clone appeared a few times. This chain connects TRBV19 to TRBJ1-5; 8 positions agree with TRBD1. Germline lookup yields CDR1 LNHDA and CDR2 SQIVND (reference sequence). This CDR3 is built from 17 residues. V lost 2 bases, J lost 2 bases, and 8 bases stayed unmatched. CDR3 DNA: TGTGCCAGTAGTATAATCAGGGGGCGGGATGGCAATCAGCCCCAGCATTTT. Residues: CASSIIRGRDGNQPQHF.

The V gene is TRBV5-1, the J gene TRBJ2-5, with a possible D match to TRBD1 (6 bases). CDR1 SGHRS and CDR2 YFSETQ come from the germline V gene. V lost 7 bases to trimming and J lost 5 bases, with 9 bases between them. CDR3 length: 11 amino acids. CDR3 residues: CASGGPETQYF. CDR3 nucleotide sequence: TGCGCCAGCGGGGGCCCCGAGACCCAGTACTTC.

The chain employs TRBV5-1 and TRBJ1-5, with 9 positions matching TRBD1. This CDR3 is 15 amino acids long. The J segment lost 3 bases and the V segment lost 4 bases, leaving 5 bases of the junction unmatched. The germline V gene encodes CDR1 SGHRS and CDR2 YFSETQ. The CDR3 spells CASSPWTGDNQPQHF. The CDR3 DNA reads as TGCGCCAGCAGCCCCTGGACAGGGGACAATCAGCCCCAGCATTTT.

The chain links TRBV7-2 to TRBJ1-2; 7 bases match TRBD1. Trimming at V came to 3 bases and at J to 5 bases, leaving 6 bases not matched to a gene. This CDR3 contains 14 residues. Per germline, CDR1 SGHTA and CDR2 FQGNSA. CDR3: CASSLDRLLYGYTF. The DNA of the CDR3 is TGTGCCAGCAGCTTGGACAGGCTATTATATGGCTACACCTTC.

The chain combines TRBV9 with TRBJ2-5; TRBD2 aligns across 8 bases. Germline assignment: CDR1 SGDLS and CDR2 YYNGEE. V was clipped by 3 bases and J by 2 bases; unmatched bases: 6. The CDR3 consists of 15 residues. DNA of the CDR3: TGTGCCAGCAGCGGAGGACGGGGGGGACAAGAGACCCAGTACTTC. It is translated as CASSGGRGGQETQYF.

The chain links TRBV4-3 to TRBJ2-6; 8 bases map to TRBD1. Losses at the gene ends were 3 bases for V and 0 bases for J; bases not matched to a gene: 1. Germline values: CDR1 LGHNA, CDR2 YSLEER. The CDR3 totals 16 residues. CDR3 DNA: TGCGCCAGCAGCCACACAGGGGGCTCTGGGGCCAACGTCCTGACTTTC. It specifies CASSHTGGSGANVLTF.

The chain carries TRBV3-1 (or the pseudogene TRBV3-2) and TRBJ1-6; tentatively, D is TRBD1 (6 bases). Between the trimmed V and J ends, which lost 4 bases and 10 bases, there was a span of 14 bases. CDR1 is LGHDT, CDR2 YNNKEL, per germline (reference sequence). CDR3 length: 14 amino acids. The CDR3: CASSPLERGSPLHF. CDR3 DNA: TGTGCCAGCAGCCCCCTGGAGAGGGGGTCACCCCTCCACTTT.

The V call is TRBV11-3, the J call TRBJ2-1; TRBD1 agrees at 8 bases. The CDR3 totals 15 residues. Germline loops: CDR1 SGHNT, CDR2 YENEEA. With V trimmed by 5 bases and J by 7 bases, 10 bases remained unmatched. The CDR3 DNA follows: TGTGCCAGCAGCCCAAATTGGGGACAGGCTAATGAGCAGTTCTTC. Translation gives CASSPNWGQANEQFF.

This chain uses TRBV5-4 with TRBJ1-4, with D perhaps matching TRBD1 (5 bases). Germline CDR1 and CDR2: SGHNT and YYREEE (reference sequence). The CDR3 consists of 14 residues. V gave up 0 bases and J gave up 7 bases, with 10 bases separating them. CDR3 nucleotides: TGTGCCAGCAGCTTGGCAGGGTTCGGTGAAAAACTGTTTTTT. Protein sequence: CASSLAGFGEKLFF.